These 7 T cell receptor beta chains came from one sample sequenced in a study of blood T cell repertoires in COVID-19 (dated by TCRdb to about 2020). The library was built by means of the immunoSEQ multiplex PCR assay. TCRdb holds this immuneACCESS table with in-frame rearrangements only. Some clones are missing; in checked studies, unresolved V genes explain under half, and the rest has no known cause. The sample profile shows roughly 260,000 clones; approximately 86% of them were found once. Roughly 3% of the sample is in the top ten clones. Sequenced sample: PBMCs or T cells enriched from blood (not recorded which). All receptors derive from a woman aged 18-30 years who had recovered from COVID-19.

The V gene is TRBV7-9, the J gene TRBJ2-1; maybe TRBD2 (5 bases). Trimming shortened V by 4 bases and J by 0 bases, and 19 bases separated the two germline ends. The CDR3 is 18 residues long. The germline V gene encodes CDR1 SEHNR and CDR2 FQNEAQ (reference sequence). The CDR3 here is CASSSRAASRSSYNEQFF. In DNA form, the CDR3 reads TGTGCCAGCAGCTCCCGGGCCGCTAGCCGGAGCTCCTACAATGAGCAGTTCTTC.

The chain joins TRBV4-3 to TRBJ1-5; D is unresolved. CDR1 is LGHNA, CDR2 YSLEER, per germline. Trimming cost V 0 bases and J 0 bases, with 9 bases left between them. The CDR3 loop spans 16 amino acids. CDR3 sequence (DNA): TGCGCCAGCAGCCAAGATTGGCAGATTAGCAATCAGCCCCAGCATTTT. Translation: CASSQDWQISNQPQHF.

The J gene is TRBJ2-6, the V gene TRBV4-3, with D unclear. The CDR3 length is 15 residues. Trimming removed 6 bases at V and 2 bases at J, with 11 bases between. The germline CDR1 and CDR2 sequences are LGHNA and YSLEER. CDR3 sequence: CASREKWAGANVLTF. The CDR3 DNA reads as TGCGCCAGCAGGGAGAAGTGGGCTGGGGCCAACGTCCTGACTTTC.

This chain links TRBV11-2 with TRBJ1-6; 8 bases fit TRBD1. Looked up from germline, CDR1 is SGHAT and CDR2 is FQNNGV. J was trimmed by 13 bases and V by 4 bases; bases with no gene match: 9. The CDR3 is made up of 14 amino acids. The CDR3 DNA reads TGTGCCAGCAGCTCTGGGACAGGATGGTCGCCCCTCCACTTT. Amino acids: CASSSGTGWSPLHF.

The CDR3 region is CASSLQGATEAFF. The CDR3 nucleotides read TGTGCCAGCAGCCTACAGGGGGCCACTGAAGCTTTCTTT. The chain links TRBV5-4 to TRBJ1-1; 9 bases align to TRBD1. Trimming cost V 4 bases and J 4 bases; bases outside gene matches: 2. The CDR3 is 13 residues long. From germline, CDR1 is SGHNT and CDR2 YYREEE (reference sequence).

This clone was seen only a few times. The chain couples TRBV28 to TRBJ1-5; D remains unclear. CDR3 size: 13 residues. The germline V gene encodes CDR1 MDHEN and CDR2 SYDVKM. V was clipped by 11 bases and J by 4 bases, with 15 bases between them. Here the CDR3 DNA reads TGTGCCTCTAGAGGGCAGTCTAATCAGCCCCAGCATTTT. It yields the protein CASRGQSNQPQHF.

DNA of the CDR3: TGTGCCATCAGTGTGGATTTGGGACAGGGGCCGGCTAACTATGGCTACACCTTC. Protein product: CAISVDLGQGPANYGYTF. V and J are TRBV10-3 and TRBJ1-2, with 10 bases that match TRBD1. Germline V lookup: CDR1 ENHRY, CDR2 SYGVKD. The CDR3 has 18 amino acids. V lost 4 bases to trimming and J lost 0 bases; unmatched junction nucleotides: 11.